Shown below are 27 T cell receptor beta chains from a single sample sequenced in a study of metastatic and nonmetastatic thyroid tumors. Thyroid surgery had not been preceded by any treatment in any patient. TCRdb re-called the PCR reads through MiXCR. The sample holds some 14,000 clones, approximately 32% seen once. Sample: tumor tissue. Source of these receptors: a male donor with papillary thyroid cancer or a benign thyroid nodule (not recorded which). Some clones in this sample may be carry-over from other donors' samples.

There are many counts of this clone. The chain employs TRBV10-2 and TRBJ1-6; 7 nucleotides match TRBD1. CDR3 length: 13 residues. CDR1 and CDR2 from the germline V gene are WSHSY and SAAADI. V lost 6 bases, J lost 12 bases, and 8 bases stayed unmatched. The CDR3 protein is CASSFGQAVPLHF. The CDR3 DNA reads as TGCGCCAGCAGCTTCGGACAGGCTGTACCCCTCCACTTT.

The table lists this clone with a count of one. The gene calls are TRBV19 and TRBJ2-5; the D call may be TRBD1 or TRBD2 (6 bases each). Per the germline V gene, CDR1 is LNHDA and CDR2 is SQIVND (reference sequence). The length of the CDR3 is 15 residues. Trimming pared 5 bases from V and 4 bases from J, leaving 17 bases between. CDR3 protein: CASSAARGLGETQYF. In DNA, the CDR3 is TGTGCCAGTAGTGCAGCACGGGGGCTGGGAGAGACCCAGTACTTC.

There are a few counts of this clone. This chain uses TRBV6-4 with TRBJ2-7; 11 bases line up with TRBD2. This CDR3 is 14 amino acids long. CDR1 is MRHNA and CDR2 is SNTAGT in the germline V gene. The V segment lost 2 bases and the J segment 10 bases; nucleotides outside the gene matches: 7. This CDR3 is CASSDGTSGSDQYF. The CDR3 DNA is TGTGCCAGCAGTGACGGGACTAGCGGTAGCGATCAGTACTTC.

With regard to this clone: The junction departs from the called germline gene at one end, perhaps through a read error. V is TRBV18 and J is TRBJ2-7; 7 bases align to TRBD2. The CDR3 has 20 amino acids. The germline CDR1 and CDR2 sequences are KGHSH and LQKENI. The CDR3 sequence: CASSLKWGSGLSGPSYEQCF. In DNA form, the CDR3 reads TGTGCCAGCTCACTCAAATGGGGGTCGGGACTATCGGGACCTTCCTACGAGCAGTGCTTC.

This clone was counted a few times. The CDR3 loop is CASRFPTSGGRGETQYF. The CDR3 DNA follows: TGTGCCAGTAGATTCCCGACTAGCGGGGGAAGGGGAGAGACCCAGTACTTC. V is TRBV27 and J is TRBJ2-5, with 12 nucleotides matching TRBD2. This CDR3 spans 17 amino acids. V lost 9 bases, J lost 4 bases, and 15 bases stayed unmatched. Germline CDR1 MNHEY, CDR2 SMNVEV (reference sequence).

The V gene is TRBV6-5, the J gene TRBJ2-3; D is unresolved. Trimming left V 0 bases short and J 2 bases short, with 9 bases between. The CDR3 is 15 residues long. The germline gives CDR1 MNHEY, CDR2 SVGAGI. The CDR3 DNA reads as TGTGCCAGCAGTTACTCGAGTGAGGCCACAGATACGCAGTATTTT. It translates to CASSYSSEATDTQYF.

This clone was seen at least ten times. V is TRBV29-1 and J is TRBJ2-2; TRBD2 aligns across 7 bases. The germline gives CDR1 SQVTM, CDR2 ANQGSEA. Trimming cost V 7 bases and J 7 bases; bases outside gene matches: 15. This CDR3 is built from 15 residues. CDR3 sequence: CSAYPSGGGGGELFF. CDR3 sequence (DNA): TGCAGCGCTTACCCTAGCGGAGGCGGGGGCGGGGAGCTGTTTTTT.

V is TRBV7-2 and J is TRBJ1-3; D gene unclear. Germline CDR1 is SGHTA and CDR2 is FQGNSA. V dropped 1 base and J dropped 2 bases, with 6 bases sitting between them. This CDR3 contains 14 residues. The CDR3 loop reads CASSLETAGNTIYF. DNA for the CDR3: TGTGCCAGCAGCTTAGAGACGGCTGGAAACACCATATATTTT.

This clone was counted a single time. The J gene is TRBJ2-2, the V gene TRBV6-2 or TRBV6-3; 15 bases agree with TRBD2. CDR1 is MNHEY, CDR2 SVGEGT, per germline. The CDR3 runs to 18 residues. CDR3 protein: CGSSSDGLAGGYTGELFF. DNA for the CDR3: TGTGGGAGCAGTTCGGATGGACTAGCGGGAGGGTACACCGGGGAGCTGTTTTTT.

This clone has at least ten counts. V and J are TRBV12-3 or TRBV12-4 and TRBJ1-1; D is undetermined. Trimming pared 2 bases from V and 6 bases from J, leaving 10 bases between. CDR3 length: 13 residues. Here the CDR3 reads CASSLSRLAEAFF. Written as DNA, the CDR3 is TGTGCCAGCAGTTTAAGTAGGCTCGCTGAAGCTTTCTTT.

The rearrangement uses TRBV15 and TRBJ1-6, with TRBD1 matching 11 bases. Trimming at V came to 0 bases and at J to 10 bases, leaving 5 bases not matched to a gene. The CDR3 is 16 amino acids. Germline CDR1 LNHNV, CDR2 YYDKDF (reference sequence). The CDR3 DNA sequence: TGTGCCACCAGCAGAGAAGGGACAGGGGGTGGGTCACCCCTCCACTTT. Translation: CATSREGTGGGSPLHF.

This clone was detected many times. The chain has TRBV3-1 and TRBJ1-2; TRBD1 matches 7 bases. The germline CDR1 and CDR2 sequences are LGHDT and YNNKEL (reference sequence). With V trimmed by 4 bases and J by 8 bases, 1 base remained unmatched. CDR3 length: 11 amino acids. The DNA of the CDR3 is TGTGCCAGCAGCCGAGGGGGCGGCTACACCTTC. Translation: CASSRGGGYTF.

The chain has TRBV28 and TRBJ2-5, with D unresolved. The V end lost 7 bases, the J end lost 7 bases, and 10 bases lay between the germline ends. The CDR3 contains 11 residues. In germline, CDR1 is MDHEN, CDR2 SYDVKM. CDR3 nucleotides: TGTGCCAGCACCAAGAAGGGGACCCAGTACTTC. Protein product: CASTKKGTQYF.

This clone was counted ten times or more. V gene TRBV2 combines with J gene TRBJ1-2; 7 positions match TRBD1. This CDR3 is 12 amino acids long. Germline V gene sequence: CDR1 SNHLY, CDR2 FYNNEI. V lost 9 bases to trimming and J lost 4 bases; unmatched junction nucleotides: 5. DNA for the CDR3: TGTGCCAGTTCGGGACAGAGCTATGGCTACACCTTC. Translated: CASSGQSYGYTF.

This clone occurred many times. V gene TRBV5-4 combines with J gene TRBJ2-7; 9 bases match TRBD2. The V and J ends lost 5 bases and 2 bases, in that order; junction bases with no gene match: 8. CDR3 length: 15 amino acids. The germline V gene encodes CDR1 SGHNT and CDR2 YYREEE (reference sequence). The CDR3 protein is CASRISGSQPYEQYF. Here the CDR3 DNA reads TGTGCCAGCAGGATTAGCGGGAGTCAGCCCTACGAGCAGTACTTC.

This clone appeared a few times. A junction end diverges from the germline sequence, so it may reflect a read error. The chain employs TRBV28 and TRBJ2-7; D unresolved. There are 14 residues in the CDR3. Germline V lookup: CDR1 MDHEN, CDR2 SYDVKM. In nucleotides, the CDR3 is TGTGCCAGCAGTTTTCCGTGGAGCTCCTACGAGCATTACTTC. This translates into CASSFPWSSYEHYF.

This clone appeared a few times. V usage is TRBV19 and J usage is TRBJ2-7; maybe TRBD1 (6 bases). Germline V CDR1 and CDR2: LNHDA, SQIVND (reference sequence). There are 13 residues in the CDR3. Trimming cost V 4 bases and J 2 bases, with 9 bases left between them. The CDR3 sequence is CASSTRGPYEQYF. As DNA, the CDR3 is TGTGCCAGTAGTACCAGGGGACCCTACGAGCAGTACTTC.

By sample fraction, this clone is medium-sized. The gene calls are TRBV5-1 and TRBJ1-2, with a possible D match to TRBD1 (5 bases). Trimming removed 0 bases at V and 2 bases at J, with 17 bases between. The CDR3 is made up of 17 amino acids. Per germline, CDR1 SGHRS and CDR2 YFSETQ. The CDR3 DNA follows: TGCGCCAGCAGCTTGGCCGGGGGGTACAGCCTGAACTATGGCTACACCTTC. This translates into CASSLAGGYSLNYGYTF. Full variable domain (remainder filled in from reference TRBV5-1 and TRBJ1-2): KAGVTQTPRYLIKTRGQQVTLSCSPISGHRSVSWYQQTPGQGLQFLFEYFSETQRNKGNFPGRFSGRQFSNSRSEMNVSTLELGDSALYLCASSLAGGYSLNYGYTFGSGTRLTVV.

This clone was seen many times. This sequence joins TRBV6-1 and TRBJ1-5, with TRBD1 identical over 10 bases. Germline values: CDR1 MNHNS, CDR2 SASEGT. Trimming took 8 bases from V and 2 from J; bases not matched to a gene: 9. The CDR3 length is 16 residues. This CDR3 reads CASAPWDRGGNQPQHF. The DNA of the CDR3 is TGTGCCAGCGCTCCCTGGGACAGGGGTGGCAATCAGCCCCAGCATTTT.

In this sample, this clone turned up a few times. Other DNA sequences within the sample encode an identical CDR3. The gene calls are TRBV6-1 and TRBJ2-1; D remains ambiguous. Germline values: CDR1 MNHNS, CDR2 SASEGT. The CDR3 loop spans 13 amino acids. Deletions cut 5 bases from V and 4 bases from J, with 9 bases between. The CDR3 spells CASSPGPYNEQFF. CDR3 sequence (DNA): TGTGCCAGCAGTCCAGGACCATACAATGAGCAGTTCTTC.

There are many counts of this clone. The V and J genes are TRBV4-2 and TRBJ1-4, with TRBD1 matching 9 bases. This CDR3 region has 16 residues. The germline CDR1 and CDR2 sequences are LGHNA and YNFKEQ. The V and J ends lost 2 bases and 4 bases, in that order; junction bases with no gene match: 5. The CDR3 DNA follows: TGTGCCAGCAGCCAATCCGGGACAGGGCTTAATGAAAAACTGTTTTTT. Encoded protein: CASSQSGTGLNEKLFF.

As to this clone: Mismatch with germline at one junction end may stem from a read error. The chain links TRBV2 to TRBJ1-4; D call uncertain. CDR3 length equals 14 residues. Germline V gene sequence: CDR1 SNHLY, CDR2 FYNNEI. CDR3 loop: CASSVGRLNDKLFF. DNA for the CDR3: TGTGCCAGCAGTGTGGGCCGGCTTAATGATAAACTGTTTTTT.

The rearrangement joins TRBV9 to TRBJ2-1, with no clear D. Germline CDR1 SGDLS, CDR2 YYNGEE. The CDR3 has 14 residues. V lost 3 bases and J lost 0, with 7 bases in between. The CDR3 loop reads CASSAGASYNEQFF. The CDR3 nucleotides read TGTGCCAGCAGCGCCGGAGCCTCCTACAATGAGCAGTTCTTC. Full variable domain (remainder filled in from reference TRBV9 and TRBJ2-1): DSGVTQTPKHLITATGQRVTLRCSPRSGDLSVYWYQQSLDQGLQFLIQYYNGEERAKGNILERFSAQQFPDLHSELNLSSLELGDSALYFCASSAGASYNEQFFGPGTRLTVL.

This clone was picked up many times. The CDR3 loop reads CASSSTYRQHF. CDR3 DNA: TGTGCCAGCAGTTCAACATACCGCCAGCATTTT. The genes are TRBV28 and TRBJ1-5; no firm D call. V lost 4 bases to trimming and J lost 12 bases, with 10 bases between them. The V gene's germline CDR1 is MDHEN and CDR2 SYDVKM. The CDR3 is 11 amino acids.

As to this clone: Compared with germline, one end of the junction differs, possibly owing to a read error. The rearrangement joins TRBV2 to TRBJ2-7, with TRBD2 identical over 8 bases. The CDR3 totals 19 residues. Germline assignment: CDR1 SNHLY and CDR2 FYNNEI. CDR3 protein: CASSEDWSSGWVANYEQYF. The CDR3 nucleotides are TGCGCCAGCAGTGAAGACTGGTCTAGCGGGTGGGTGGCGAATTACGAGCAGTACTTC.

This clone was seen repeatedly, ten times or more. The chain employs TRBV9 and TRBJ2-1; D is ambiguous. The length of the CDR3 is 11 residues. Germline V gene sequence: CDR1 SGDLS, CDR2 YYNGEE. V was cut by 3 bases and J by 6 bases, with 4 bases left in between. This chain's CDR3 is CASSGANEQFF. In DNA form, the CDR3 reads TGTGCCAGCAGCGGCGCCAATGAGCAGTTCTTC.

This clone showed up many times. J is TRBJ2-3 and V is TRBV7-2; no clear D gene. V was trimmed by 3 bases and J by 4 bases, leaving 8 bases between them. Germline CDR1 reads SGHTA; CDR2 reads FQGNSA. There are 13 residues in the CDR3. CDR3 DNA: TGTGCCAGCAGCTTCCCTCTAGCAGATACGCAGTATTTT. It specifies CASSFPLADTQYF.